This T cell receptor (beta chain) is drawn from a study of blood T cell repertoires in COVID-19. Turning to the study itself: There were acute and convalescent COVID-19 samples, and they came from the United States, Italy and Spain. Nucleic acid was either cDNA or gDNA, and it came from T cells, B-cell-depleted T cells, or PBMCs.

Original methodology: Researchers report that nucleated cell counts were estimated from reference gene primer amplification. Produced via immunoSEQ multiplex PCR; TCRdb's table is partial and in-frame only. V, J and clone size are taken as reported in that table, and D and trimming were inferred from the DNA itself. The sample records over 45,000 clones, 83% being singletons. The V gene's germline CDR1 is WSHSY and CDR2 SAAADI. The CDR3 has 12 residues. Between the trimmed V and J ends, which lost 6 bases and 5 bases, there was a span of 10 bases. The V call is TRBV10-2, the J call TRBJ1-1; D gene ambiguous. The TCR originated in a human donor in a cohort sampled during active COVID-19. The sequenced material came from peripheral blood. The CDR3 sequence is CASSAQKTEAFF. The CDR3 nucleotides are TGCGCCAGCAGCGCACAGAAAACTGAAGCTTTCTTT.